This T cell receptor beta chain was documented in a study of graft-versus-host responses after intestinal transplantation. Study-wide background: Induction with anti-thymocyte globulin, then tacrolimus and steroids for around three years, was given to all recipients.

Regarding this clone: What it binds is unknown.

The assay was immunoSEQ multiplex PCR, and TCRdb's table has in-frame clones only and misses some. Among approximately 50,000 clones listed, 70% to 85% were seen once. Germline CDR1 is MDHEN and CDR2 is SYDVKM. This CDR3 has 16 amino acids. This chain uses TRBV28 with TRBJ2-5; TRBD1 is a possible D gene (6 bases). The J call may not be correct, given that the DNA end is closer to TRBJ2-7. This TCR was sampled from a human donor who was the organ donor for an intestinal transplant. Specimen: unstimulated CD4+ T cells sorted from spleen or lymph node cells, collected before transplant. The CDR3 region is CASRSHRRDISYEQYF. In DNA form, the CDR3 reads TGTGCCAGCCGATCCCACCGACGGGACATCTCCTACGAGCAGTACTTC.